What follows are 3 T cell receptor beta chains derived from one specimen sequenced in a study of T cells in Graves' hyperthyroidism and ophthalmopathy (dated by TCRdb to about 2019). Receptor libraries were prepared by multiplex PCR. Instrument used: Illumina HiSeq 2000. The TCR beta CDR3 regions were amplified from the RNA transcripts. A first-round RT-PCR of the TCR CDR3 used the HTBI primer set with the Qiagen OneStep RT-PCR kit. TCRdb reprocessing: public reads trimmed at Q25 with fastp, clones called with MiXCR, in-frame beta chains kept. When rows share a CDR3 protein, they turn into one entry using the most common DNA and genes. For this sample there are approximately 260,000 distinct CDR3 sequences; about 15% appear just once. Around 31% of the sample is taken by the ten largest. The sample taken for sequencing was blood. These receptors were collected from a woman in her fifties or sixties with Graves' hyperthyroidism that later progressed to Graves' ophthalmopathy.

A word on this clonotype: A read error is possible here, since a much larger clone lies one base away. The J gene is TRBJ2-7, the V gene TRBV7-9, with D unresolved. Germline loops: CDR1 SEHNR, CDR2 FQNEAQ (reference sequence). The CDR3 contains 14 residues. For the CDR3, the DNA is TGTGCCAACAGCAAAGACGGTGTTATAGGGGAGCAGTACTTC. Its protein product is CANSKDGVIGEQYF.

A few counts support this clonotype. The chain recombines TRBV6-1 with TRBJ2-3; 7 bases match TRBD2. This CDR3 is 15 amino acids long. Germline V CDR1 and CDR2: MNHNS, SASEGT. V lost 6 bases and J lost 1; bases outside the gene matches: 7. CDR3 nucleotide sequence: TGTGCCAGCAGGATCGTGGCGGGGGGCACAGATACGCAGTATTTT. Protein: CASRIVAGGTDTQYF.

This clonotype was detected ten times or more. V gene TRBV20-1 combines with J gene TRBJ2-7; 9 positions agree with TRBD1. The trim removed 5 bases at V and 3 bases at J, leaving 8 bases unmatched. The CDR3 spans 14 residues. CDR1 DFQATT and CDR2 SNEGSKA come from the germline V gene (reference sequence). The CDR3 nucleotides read TGCAGTGCTTCCCGACAGGGGGGAGTCTACGAGCAGTACTTC. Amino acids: CSASRQGGVYEQYF.